The entry below gives a single TCR beta chain sequence along with its context. The source of the sample is a study of OX40 agonist ivuxolimab in advanced cancers. Profiling relied on immunoSEQ multiplex PCR, and the TCRdb table lists in-frame clones only, not all of them. The table records 40,000 or so clones, approximately 80% of them present only once. Germline values: CDR1 MNHEY, CDR2 SVGAGI. V lost 7 bases and J 8 bases, leaving 20 bases between the germline ends. This CDR3 is 14 amino acids long. Sequencing used CD4+ or CD8+ T cells sorted from blood, obtained in a trial of the OX40 agonist ivuxolimab. The TCR originated in an adult with an advanced solid tumor such as melanoma, head and neck, liver or kidney cancer. The rearrangement uses TRBV6-5 and TRBJ1-2, with D possibly matching TRBD1 (6 bases). Here the CDR3 DNA reads TGTGCCAGCACCGACGGGGGGGCGAGAACGGGCTACACCTTC. It yields the protein CASTDGGARTGYTF.